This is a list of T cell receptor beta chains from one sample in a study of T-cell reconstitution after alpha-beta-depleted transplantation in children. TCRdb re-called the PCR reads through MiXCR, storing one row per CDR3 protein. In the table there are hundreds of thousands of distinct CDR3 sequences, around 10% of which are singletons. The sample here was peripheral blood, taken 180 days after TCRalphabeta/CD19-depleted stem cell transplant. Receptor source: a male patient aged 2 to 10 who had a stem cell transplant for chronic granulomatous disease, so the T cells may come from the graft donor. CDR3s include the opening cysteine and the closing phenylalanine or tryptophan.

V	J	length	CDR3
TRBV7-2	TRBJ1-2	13	CASSLVTEYGYTF
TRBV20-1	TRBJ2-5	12	CSARGTVETQYF
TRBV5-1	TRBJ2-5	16	CASSLDRTSVRETQYF
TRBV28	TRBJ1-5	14	CASRWGTDNQPQHF
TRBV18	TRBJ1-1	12	CASSPIGPEAFF
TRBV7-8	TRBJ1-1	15	CASSLDPGQGKRAFF
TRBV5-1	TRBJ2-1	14	CASSLVPAAGEQFF
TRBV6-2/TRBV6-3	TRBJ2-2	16	CASSYSGPRTTGELFF
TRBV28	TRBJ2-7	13	CASRPGSSYEQYF
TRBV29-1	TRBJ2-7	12	CSVVAGRYEQYF
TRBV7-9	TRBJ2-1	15	CASSSVRGSYNEQFF
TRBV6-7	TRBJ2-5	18	CASSYRQGATIVKETQYF
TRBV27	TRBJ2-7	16	CASSGISRGLTYEQYF
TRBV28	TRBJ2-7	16	CASSPQGGLTTYEQYF
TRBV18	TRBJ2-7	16	CASSPQGTSGRYEQYF
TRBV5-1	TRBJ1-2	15	CASSLKTGGFYGYTF
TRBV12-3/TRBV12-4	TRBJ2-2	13	CASIGAPTGELFF
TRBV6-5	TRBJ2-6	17	CASSYRDTLQGANVLTF
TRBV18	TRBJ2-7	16	CASSPLINDRDHEQYF
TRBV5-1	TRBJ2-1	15	CASSLALAGYNEQFF
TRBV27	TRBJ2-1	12	CASSSGINEQFF
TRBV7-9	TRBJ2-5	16	CASSLGTMGHQETQYF
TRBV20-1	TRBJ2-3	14	CSADPDRATDTQYF
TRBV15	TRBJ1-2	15	CATSRDQGIDYGYTF
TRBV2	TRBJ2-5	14	CASSEQVGKATQYF
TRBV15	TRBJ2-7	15	CATSRSRQGSYEQYF
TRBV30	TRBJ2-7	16	CAWSVPGTVFAYEQYF
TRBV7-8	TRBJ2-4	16	CASSLSRGIAKNIQYF
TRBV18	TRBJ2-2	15	CASSPPRGRTGELFF
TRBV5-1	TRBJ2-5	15	CASSPWTGVGETQYF
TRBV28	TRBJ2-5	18	CASSWGTGGEGGFETQYF
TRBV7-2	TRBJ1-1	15	CASSPGGIMHTEAFF
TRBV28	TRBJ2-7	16	CASSQPGQGPAYEQYF
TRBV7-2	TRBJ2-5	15	CASRTRGSPEETQYF
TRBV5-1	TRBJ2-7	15	CASIPNASGSDEQYF
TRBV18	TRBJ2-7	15	CASSSDREGSYEQYF
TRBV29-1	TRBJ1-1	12	CSVTRGNTEAFF
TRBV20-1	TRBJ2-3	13	CSATRTVTDTQYF
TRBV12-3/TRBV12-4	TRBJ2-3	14	CASSPTQPMHTQYF
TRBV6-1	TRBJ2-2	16	CASSPPRRTNTGELFF
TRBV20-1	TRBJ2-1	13	CSASPDLYNEQFF
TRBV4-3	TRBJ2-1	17	CASSQSWALFSYNEQFF
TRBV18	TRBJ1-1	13	CASSMTGGTEAFF